The 27 T cell receptor beta chains below were found in one sample sequenced in a study of blood T cells in healthy people across ages. For the second PCR, which ran for about 6 to 12 cycles, a sample-barcoded 5' primer and a J-beta primer mix were used. TCRdb re-analysed the 5' RACE reads in MiXCR, keeping a single row per CDR3 protein. The repertoire holds 1.5 million to 2 million distinct CDR3 sequences, about 50% seen once, with more than 2% in the top ten. Sequencing used blood. The receptor set was obtained from a woman aged 35 to 49 in good health.

The chain combines TRBV9 with TRBJ1-2; TRBD1 is a possible D gene (5 bases). CDR3 size: 16 residues. The V end lost 3 bases, the J end lost 0 bases, and 15 bases lay between the germline ends. Germline-derived CDR1 and CDR2 are SGDLS and YYNGEE. CDR3 amino acids: CASSGSGTATNYGYTF. CDR3 nucleotides: TGTGCCAGCAGCGGATCCGGGACTGCGACTAACTATGGCTACACCTTC.

This clonotype was recorded only once. CDR3 nucleotides: TGCAGTGCGACACTCGCCCCATCTAGAAATGGAGATACGCAGTATTTT. Amino acids: CSATLAPSRNGDTQYF. The gene calls are TRBV20-1 and TRBJ2-3, with unresolved D. The CDR3 totals 16 residues. The ends were cut back, 6 bases at V and 5 bases at J, with 24 bases in the middle. Looked up from germline, CDR1 is DFQATT and CDR2 is SNEGSKA (reference sequence).

This chain joins TRBV6-6 and TRBJ2-6, with D unclear. This CDR3 spans 16 amino acids. CDR1 MNHNY and CDR2 SVGAGI come from the germline V gene (reference sequence). The ends were cut back, 0 bases at V and 3 bases at J, with 9 bases in the middle. Here the CDR3 DNA reads TGTGCCAGCAGTTACTCATCTGGGTTTGGGGCCAACGTCCTGACTTTC. It yields the protein CASSYSSGFGANVLTF.

This clonotype was counted only a few times. This chain joins TRBV20-1 and TRBJ2-3, with TRBD2 matching 9 bases. V lost 3 bases to trimming and J lost 5 bases; unmatched junction nucleotides: 9. Germline-derived CDR1 and CDR2 are DFQATT and SNEGSKA (reference sequence). CDR3 length: 15 residues. This CDR3 is CSASDGGGAGDTQYF. In DNA, the CDR3 is TGCAGTGCTAGCGACGGCGGGGGGGCGGGAGATACGCAGTATTTT.

This clonotype was seen just once. The V and J genes are TRBV20-1 and TRBJ2-3; no clear D gene. V lost 3 bases and J lost 3, with 13 bases in between. CDR3 size: 14 residues. The germline V gene encodes CDR1 DFQATT and CDR2 SNEGSKA (reference sequence). CDR3 nucleotide sequence: TGCAGTGCTAGTCCTACAAGCAGGACAGATACGCAGTATTTT. Translating it yields CSASPTSRTDTQYF.

Only a few counts were recorded for this clonotype. This chain links TRBV28 with TRBJ2-5; D remains ambiguous. The CDR3 is made up of 16 amino acids. V gave up 3 bases and J gave up 11 bases, with 25 bases separating them. Germline V gene lookup returns CDR1 MDHEN and CDR2 SYDVKM. CDR3 nucleotide sequence: TGTGCCAGCAGTTTGGCTACTACATTCTGGGCTGGAGAGCAGTACTTC. Translating gives CASSLATTFWAGEQYF.

The chain recombines TRBV6-2 or TRBV6-3 with TRBJ2-1; no clear D. Germline loops: CDR1 MNHEY, CDR2 SVGEGT. The germline V and J ends were trimmed by 5 bases and 8 bases, with 13 bases remaining between them. The CDR3 loop spans 13 amino acids. CDR3 in DNA: TGTGCCAGCAGTCTAGAGGTTAGGGATGAGCAGTTCTTC. It specifies CASSLEVRDEQFF.

In its sample, this clonotype was seen a few times. The V call is TRBV29-1, the J call TRBJ1-2; TRBD1 matches 10 bases. Germline V gives CDR1 SQVTM, CDR2 ANQGSEA. Losses at the gene ends were 3 bases for V and 7 bases for J; bases not matched to a gene: 5. This CDR3 is built from 13 residues. The DNA for the CDR3 is TGCAGCGTTGACGGACAGGGGGGTGCTGGCTACACCTTC. Protein sequence: CSVDGQGGAGYTF. Full variable domain (missing parts from reference TRBV29-1 and TRBJ1-2): SAVISQKPSRDICQRGTSLTIQCQVDSQVTMMFWYRQQPGQSLTLIATANQGSEATYESGFVIDKFPISRPNLTFSTLTVSNMSPEDSSIYLCSVDGQGGAGYTFGSGTRLTVV.

The rearrangement uses TRBV10-3 and TRBJ2-5, with TRBD2 identical over 9 bases. The assigned J gene may be wrong: the sequence end matches TRBJ2-7 better. Germline CDR1 ENHRY, CDR2 SYGVKD. The length of the CDR3 is 18 residues. CDR3 DNA: TGTGCCATCAGTGACCCCGGGACTAGCAGCCCGCTAACGGGCGAGCAGTACTTC. It translates to CAISDPGTSSPLTGEQYF.

The rearrangement links TRBV4-2 to TRBJ2-5; 12 bases agree with TRBD2. Trimming took 1 base from V and 1 from J; bases not matched to a gene: 7. The CDR3 length is 18 residues. The germline gives CDR1 LGHNA, CDR2 YNFKEQ. The CDR3 bases are TGTGCCAGCAGCCAAGCGGCTAGCGGGGGGGCCCTCCAAGAGACCCAGTACTTC. It is translated as CASSQAASGGALQETQYF.

The rearrangement links TRBV6-5 to TRBJ2-7; 10 bases are shared with TRBD2. V gave up 0 bases and J gave up 4 bases; unmatched junction bases: 9. CDR3 length: 17 amino acids. Germline CDR1 MNHEY, CDR2 SVGAGI. The CDR3 region is CASSYSSSGGAPYEQYF. CDR3 coding DNA: TGTGCCAGCAGTTACTCTTCGAGCGGGGGGGCTCCTTACGAGCAGTACTTC.

The chain links TRBV3-1 to TRBJ1-4; D may be TRBD1 (5 bases). CDR1 and CDR2 (germline): LGHDT, YNNKEL (reference sequence). V lost 1 base, J lost 7 bases, and 10 bases lay in between. CDR3 size: 14 residues. The CDR3 DNA sequence: TGTGCCAGCAGCCAAGCGCAGGGATTTGAAAAACTGTTTTTT. Protein: CASSQAQGFEKLFF.

The V call is TRBV20-1, the J call TRBJ2-3; TRBD2 matches at 8 bases. This CDR3 is 11 amino acids long. The germline gives CDR1 DFQATT, CDR2 SNEGSKA (reference sequence). The CDR3, as DNA: TGCTGTAGCGGGGAGCTAGATACGCAGTATTTT. Amino acids: CCSGELDTQYF.

This clonotype has more than one count but fewer than ten. This chain uses TRBV12-3 or TRBV12-4 with TRBJ1-1; the D gene is possibly TRBD1 (6 bases). Deletions cut 4 bases from V and 3 bases from J, with 12 bases between. The CDR3 is 14 amino acids. The CDR3 protein is CASSSGQPDTEAFF. CDR3 in DNA: TGTGCCAGCAGTTCCGGACAGCCGGACACTGAAGCTTTCTTT.

The chain couples TRBV6-6 to TRBJ2-3, with D unresolved. The CDR3 runs to 15 residues. Looked up from germline, CDR1 is MNHNY and CDR2 is SVGAGI (reference sequence). Trimming stripped 9 bases from V and 8 bases from J, with 24 bases between. The CDR3 protein is CASREDRLVAVTQYF. As DNA, the CDR3 is TGTGCCAGTAGAGAGGACCGACTTGTCGCAGTTACGCAGTATTTT.

The chain has TRBV14 and TRBJ2-7; D call uncertain. The germline gives CDR1 SGHDN, CDR2 FVKESK. The V end was cut by 0 bases, the J end by 9 bases, with 12 bases between. The CDR3 is 13 residues long. In DNA form, the CDR3 reads TGTGCCAGCAGCCAAGATTATCCTATCCGGCAGTACTTC. Translated: CASSQDYPIRQYF.

This clonotype was found a few times. The chain is built from TRBV5-5 and TRBJ1-1; D possibly corresponds to TRBD1 (5 bases). The CDR3 runs 16 residues. The germline gives CDR1 SGHKS, CDR2 YYEKEE (reference sequence). With 1 base removed from V and 1 base from J, the gap between germline ends came to 14 bases. CDR3 sequence reads: CASSLFTGTGNTEAFF. For the CDR3, the DNA is TGTGCCAGCAGCTTGTTTACAGGAACGGGGAACACTGAAGCTTTCTTT.

The V gene is TRBV6-2 or TRBV6-3, the J gene TRBJ1-4; D is possibly TRBD1 (6 bases). V was clipped by 6 bases and J by 0 bases, with 14 bases between them. CDR3 length equals 16 residues. CDR1 MNHEY and CDR2 SVGEGT come from the germline V gene. Written as DNA, the CDR3 is TGTGCCAGCAGCCTTCGACAGGTTACAACTAATGAAAAACTGTTTTTT. Encoded protein: CASSLRQVTTNEKLFF.

This rearrangement joins TRBV28 to TRBJ2-3, with 7 bases that match TRBD2. The ends lost 6 bases at V and 1 base at J; junction bases unmatched: 7. The CDR3 sequence is 15 residues long. From germline, CDR1 is MDHEN and CDR2 SYDVKM. This chain's CDR3 is CASSGFGRGTDTQYF. In DNA, the CDR3 is TGTGCCAGCAGCGGATTTGGGAGGGGCACAGATACGCAGTATTTT.

CDR3: CASSHNREREQYF. The CDR3 nucleotides are TGTGCCAGCAGTCACAACAGGGAGCGCGAGCAGTACTTC. The chain uses TRBV12-3 or TRBV12-4 and TRBJ2-7; D is perhaps TRBD1 (6 bases). V lost 5 bases, J lost 6 bases, and 14 bases lay in between. This CDR3 is built from 13 residues.

This chain uses TRBV2 with TRBJ2-3; possible D gene TRBD1, 5 bases. The CDR3 is made up of 14 amino acids. Germline-derived CDR1 and CDR2 are SNHLY and FYNNEI. The V and J ends lost 3 bases and 3 bases respectively, with 10 bases between them. This chain's CDR3 is CASSDKGWTDTQYF. In DNA, the CDR3 is TGTGCCAGCAGTGATAAGGGGTGGACAGATACGCAGTATTTT.

The rearrangement links TRBV28 to TRBJ2-5; a weak D match, TRBD1 (6 bases). Per the germline V gene, CDR1 is MDHEN and CDR2 is SYDVKM. V was trimmed by 2 bases and J by 5 bases, leaving 15 bases between them. This CDR3 is 15 amino acids long. CDR3 coding DNA: TGTGCCAGCAGTTTACGGACAGTCAACGGGGAGACCCAGTACTTC. Protein product: CASSLRTVNGETQYF.

The CDR3 region has the DNA TGTGCCATCAGTGCCGAAGGGACAGGAAAATACGAGCAGTACTTC. It translates to CAISAEGTGKYEQYF. V and J are TRBV10-3 and TRBJ2-7; TRBD1 matches 8 bases. J was trimmed by 4 bases and V by 4 bases; bases with no gene match: 9. This CDR3 region has 15 residues. Per the germline V gene, CDR1 is ENHRY and CDR2 is SYGVKD.

The V and J genes are TRBV7-2 and TRBJ2-2, with TRBD1 matching over 9 bases. Germline values: CDR1 SGHTA, CDR2 FQGNSA. This CDR3 comprises 19 residues. V lost 1 base and J lost 3; bases outside the gene matches: 12. The CDR3 nucleotides read TGTGCCAGCAGCTTAGAGGCCCTAACAGGGGGCATTGACACCGGGGAGCTGTTTTTT. Its protein product is CASSLEALTGGIDTGELFF.

The chain has TRBV20-1 and TRBJ2-3; D not resolved. Germline values: CDR1 DFQATT, CDR2 SNEGSKA (reference sequence). V was pared by 1 base and J by 1 base, with 12 bases between. The CDR3 length is 15 residues. CDR3 residues: CSARGPASRTDTQYF. The CDR3 DNA reads TGCAGTGCTAGAGGTCCGGCCTCCCGCACAGATACGCAGTATTTT.

The chain recombines TRBV28 with TRBJ1-4, with D tentatively TRBD1 (5 bases). V dropped 10 bases and J dropped 6 bases, with 15 bases sitting between them. Germline V gives CDR1 MDHEN, CDR2 SYDVKM. This CDR3 comprises 13 residues. The CDR3 DNA reads as TGTGCCACCGGTAGGGGAAGGGATGAAAAACTGTTTTTT. Amino acids: CATGRGRDEKLFF.

This rearrangement joins TRBV5-6 to TRBJ2-3; the match to TRBD1 covers 7 bases. Germline CDR1 SGHDT, CDR2 YYEEEE. V lost 0 bases, J lost 1 base, and 8 bases stayed unmatched. This CDR3 is 17 amino acids long. CDR3 sequence (DNA): TGTGCCAGCAGCTTGGCAAGGGACAGAACCCGCACAGATACGCAGTATTTT. This codes for CASSLARDRTRTDTQYF.